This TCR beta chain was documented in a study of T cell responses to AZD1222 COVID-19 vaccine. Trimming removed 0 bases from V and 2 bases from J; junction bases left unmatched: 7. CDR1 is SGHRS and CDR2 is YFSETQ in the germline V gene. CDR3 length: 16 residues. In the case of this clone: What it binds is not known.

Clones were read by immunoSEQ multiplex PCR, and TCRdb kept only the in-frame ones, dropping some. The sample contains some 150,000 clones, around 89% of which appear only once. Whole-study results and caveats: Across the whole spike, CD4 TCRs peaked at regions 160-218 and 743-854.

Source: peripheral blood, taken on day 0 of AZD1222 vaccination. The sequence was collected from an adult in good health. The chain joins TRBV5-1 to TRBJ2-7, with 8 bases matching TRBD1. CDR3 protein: CASSLDGDRIAYEQYF. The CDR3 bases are TGCGCCAGCAGCTTGGATGGGGACAGGATAGCCTACGAGCAGTACTTC.